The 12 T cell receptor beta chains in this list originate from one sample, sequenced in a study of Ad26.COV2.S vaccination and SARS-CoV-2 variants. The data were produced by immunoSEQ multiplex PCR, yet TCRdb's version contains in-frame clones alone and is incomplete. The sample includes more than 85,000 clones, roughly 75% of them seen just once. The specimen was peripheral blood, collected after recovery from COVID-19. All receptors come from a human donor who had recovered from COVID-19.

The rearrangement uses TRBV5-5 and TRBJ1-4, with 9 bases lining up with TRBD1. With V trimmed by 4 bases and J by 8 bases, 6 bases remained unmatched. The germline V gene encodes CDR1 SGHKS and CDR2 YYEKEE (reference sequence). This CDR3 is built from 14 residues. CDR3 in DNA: TGTGCCAGCAGCGAACAGGGGGCGCCGGAAAAACTGTTTTTT. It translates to CASSEQGAPEKLFF.

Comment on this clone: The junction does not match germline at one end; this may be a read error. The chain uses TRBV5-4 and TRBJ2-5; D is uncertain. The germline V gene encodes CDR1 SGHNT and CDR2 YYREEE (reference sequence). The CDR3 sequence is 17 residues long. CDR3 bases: TGTGCCTCCTCTAAAAGAGAACCGTCTCCCCACCAGGAGACCCAGTACTTC. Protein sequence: CASSKREPSPHQETQYF.

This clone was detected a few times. DNA of the CDR3: TGTGCCAGCAGCAGAGATAACACTGAAGCTTTCTTT. Translation: CASSRDNTEAFF. The genes are TRBV6-2 or TRBV6-3 and TRBJ1-1; D gene ambiguous. The V gene lost 6 bases and the J gene lost 2 bases, with 7 bases spanning the gap. Germline CDR1 reads MNHEY; CDR2 reads SVGEGT. This CDR3 spans 12 amino acids.

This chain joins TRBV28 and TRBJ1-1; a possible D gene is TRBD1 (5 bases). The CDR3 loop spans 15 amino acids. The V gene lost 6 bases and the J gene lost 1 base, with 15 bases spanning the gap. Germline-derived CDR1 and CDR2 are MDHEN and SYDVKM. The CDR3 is CASRRRGQKNTEAFF. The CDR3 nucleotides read TGTGCCAGCAGGCGACGAGGACAAAAGAACACTGAAGCTTTCTTT.

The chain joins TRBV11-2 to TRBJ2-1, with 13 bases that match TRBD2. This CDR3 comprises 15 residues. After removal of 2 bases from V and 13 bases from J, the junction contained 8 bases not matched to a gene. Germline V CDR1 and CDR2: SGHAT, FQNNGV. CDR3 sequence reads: CASSLSGLAGVDQFF. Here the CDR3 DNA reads TGTGCCAGCAGCTTATCCGGACTAGCGGGGGTCGATCAGTTCTTC.

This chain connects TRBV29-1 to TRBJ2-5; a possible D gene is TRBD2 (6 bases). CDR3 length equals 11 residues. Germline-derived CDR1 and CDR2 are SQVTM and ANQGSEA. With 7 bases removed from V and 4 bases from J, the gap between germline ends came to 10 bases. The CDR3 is CSARDLETQYF. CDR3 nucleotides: TGCAGCGCCCGGGACTTAGAGACCCAGTACTTC.

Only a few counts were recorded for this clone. CDR3 in DNA: TGTGCCAGCAGCGTAGACGCGGGGACTGGAAACACCATATATTTT. Its translation is CASSVDAGTGNTIYF. The chain employs TRBV9 and TRBJ1-3; D gene unclear. CDR3 length equals 15 residues. V was trimmed by 0 bases and J by 2 bases, leaving 9 bases between them. Germline loops: CDR1 SGDLS, CDR2 YYNGEE.

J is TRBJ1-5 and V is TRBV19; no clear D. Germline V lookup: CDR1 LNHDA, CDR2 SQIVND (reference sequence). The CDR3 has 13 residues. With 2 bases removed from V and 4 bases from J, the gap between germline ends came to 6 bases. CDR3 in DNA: TGTGCCAGTAGTATAAAAGGAAATCAGCCCCAGCATTTT. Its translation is CASSIKGNQPQHF.

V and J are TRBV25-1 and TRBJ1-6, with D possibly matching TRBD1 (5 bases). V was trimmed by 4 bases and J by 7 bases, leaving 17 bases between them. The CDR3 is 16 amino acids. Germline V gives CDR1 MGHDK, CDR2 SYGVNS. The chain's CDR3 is CASSADWGSQNSPLHF. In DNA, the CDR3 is TGTGCCAGCAGTGCAGATTGGGGGTCTCAGAATTCACCCCTCCACTTT.

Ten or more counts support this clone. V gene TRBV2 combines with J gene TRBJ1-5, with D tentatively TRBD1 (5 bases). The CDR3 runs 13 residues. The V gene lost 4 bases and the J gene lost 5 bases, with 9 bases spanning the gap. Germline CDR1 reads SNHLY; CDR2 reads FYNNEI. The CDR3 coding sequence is TGTGCCAGCAGTGGACAGTTATATCAGCCCCAGCATTTT. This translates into CASSGQLYQPQHF.

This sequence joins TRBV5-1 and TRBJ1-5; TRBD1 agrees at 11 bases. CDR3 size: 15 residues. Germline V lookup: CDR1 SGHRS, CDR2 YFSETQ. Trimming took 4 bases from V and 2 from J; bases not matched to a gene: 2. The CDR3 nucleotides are TGCGCCAGCAGCGCGGGACAGGGGGGCAATCAGCCCCAGCATTTT. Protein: CASSAGQGGNQPQHF.

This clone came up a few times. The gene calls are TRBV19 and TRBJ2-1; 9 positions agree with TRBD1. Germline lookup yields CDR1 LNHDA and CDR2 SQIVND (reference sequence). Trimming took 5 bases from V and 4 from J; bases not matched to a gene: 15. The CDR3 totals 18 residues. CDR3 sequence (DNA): TGTGCCAGTAGTGGGGACAGGGAGGGAACGAGGACTTACAATGAGCAGTTCTTC. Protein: CASSGDREGTRTYNEQFF.